This TCR beta chain was profiled in a study of prognosis after radiotherapy for stage I lung cancer. Two-round multiplex PCR on genomic DNA was the method by which TCR beta CDR3 was amplified. It was primers specific to each TRBV and TRBJ gene that first-round PCR used. TCRdb fed the multiplex PCR reads into MiXCR, producing one record per CDR3 protein. Counted here are some 35,000 distinct CDR3 sequences, 25% to 40% occurring once; the ten biggest clones make up 27%. CDR1 MNHNS and CDR2 SASEGT come from the germline V gene. V lost 8 bases and J lost 6, with 17 bases in between. The CDR3 has 14 residues.

The source is a donor aged 50 or older with non-small cell lung cancer. The sample here was PBMCs, taken before or after stereotactic body radiation therapy (not recorded which). This chain links TRBV6-1 with TRBJ2-1, with a tentative D call TRBD1 (6 bases). Here the CDR3 DNA reads TGTGCCAGCGAAAAGCAATACAGGGTCAATGAGCAGTTCTTC. Translating it yields CASEKQYRVNEQFF.